Sequencing of this T cell receptor (beta chain) was carried out in a study of blood T cell repertoires in COVID-19. About the study: Spain, Italy and the United States supplied samples that represented acute and convalescent COVID-19.

Original processing methods: How many nucleated cells were present was estimated from reference gene primer amplification. The repertoire was sequenced with immunoSEQ multiplex PCR; TCRdb's copy has only in-frame clones and lacks some. Clone size and V and J calls were adopted from that table, with D and trimming inferred from the DNA. The sample has about 75,000 clones, about 88% seen once. V gave up 4 bases and J gave up 6 bases, with 9 bases separating them. The CDR3 length is 12 residues. Sequences were obtained from peripheral blood. The receptor was derived from a human donor in a cohort sampled during active COVID-19. The chain is built from TRBV12-3 or TRBV12-4 and TRBJ1-1; no definite D call. In DNA, the CDR3 is TGTGCCAGCAGTTCGAGGGTCGCTGAAGCTTTCTTT. Its protein product is CASSSRVAEAFF.